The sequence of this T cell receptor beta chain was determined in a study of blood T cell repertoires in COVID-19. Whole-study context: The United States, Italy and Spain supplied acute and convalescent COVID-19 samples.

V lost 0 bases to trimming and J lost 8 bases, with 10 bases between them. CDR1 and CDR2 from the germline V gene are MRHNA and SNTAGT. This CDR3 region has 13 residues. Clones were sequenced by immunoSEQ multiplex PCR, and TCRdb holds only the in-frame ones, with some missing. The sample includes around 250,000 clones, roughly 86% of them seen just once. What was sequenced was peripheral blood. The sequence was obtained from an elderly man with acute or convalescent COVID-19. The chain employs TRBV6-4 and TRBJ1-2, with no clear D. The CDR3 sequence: CASSDSGGRGYTF. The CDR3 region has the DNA TGTGCCAGCAGTGACTCCGGCGGGCGCGGCTACACCTTC.